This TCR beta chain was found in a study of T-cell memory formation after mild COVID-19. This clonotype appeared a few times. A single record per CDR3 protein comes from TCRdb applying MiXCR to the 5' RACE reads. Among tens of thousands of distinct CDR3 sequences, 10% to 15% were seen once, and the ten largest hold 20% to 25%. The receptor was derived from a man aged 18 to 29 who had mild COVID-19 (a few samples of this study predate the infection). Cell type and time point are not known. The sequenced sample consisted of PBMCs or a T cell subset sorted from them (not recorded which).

This chain's CDR3 is CASSLGGSGFGYGYTF. The CDR3 DNA sequence: TGCGCCAGCAGCTTGGGCGGGTCGGGGTTCGGCTATGGCTACACCTTC. This chain connects TRBV5-1 to TRBJ1-2; D is uncertain. V was shortened by 0 bases and J by 4 bases, with 16 bases between the two germline ends. Germline CDR1 and CDR2: SGHRS and YFSETQ. The CDR3 has 16 residues.